What follows are 28 T cell receptor beta chains derived from one specimen sequenced in a study of siplizumab effects on memory and regulatory T cells (dated by TCRdb to between 2018 and 2021). Library creation used the immunoSEQ multiplex PCR assay. In TCRdb, the immuneACCESS table is reduced to in-frame sequences with V and J assigned. These tables do not hold every clone; where another copy was compared, an unresolved V gene accounts for under half, and the others remain unexplained. The sample yields some 100,000 clones; just over 90% were counted once. Jointly, the top ten make up about 0.7% of the sample. Sequencing input: Tregs sorted from blood. The receptors were sampled from a human donor in good health.

V is TRBV6-1 and J is TRBJ1-5; no firm D call. Germline V CDR1 and CDR2: MNHNS, SASEGT. The CDR3 is 13 residues long. With 8 bases removed from V and 4 bases from J, the gap between germline ends came to 12 bases. The CDR3 is CASETSGNQPQHF. Here the CDR3 DNA reads TGTGCCAGCGAGACCAGTGGAAATCAGCCCCAGCATTTT.

The rearrangement links TRBV5-6 to TRBJ2-4, with 9 positions matching TRBD1. CDR3 length equals 14 residues. Trimming at V came to 2 bases and at J to 9 bases, leaving 6 bases not matched to a gene. CDR1 is SGHDT and CDR2 is YYEEEE in the germline V gene. Here the CDR3 reads CASSFAGQGRIQYF. In DNA form, the CDR3 reads TGTGCCAGCAGCTTTGCGGGACAGGGTCGCATTCAGTACTTC.

This rearrangement joins TRBV19 to TRBJ1-6; D unclear. The CDR3 consists of 16 residues. Germline V gives CDR1 LNHDA, CDR2 SQIVND (reference sequence). V lost 5 bases and J lost 0, with 11 bases in between. The CDR3 nucleotides are TGTGCCAGTAGTCTTCAACTAAGCTCCTATAATTCACCCCTCCACTTT. It translates to CASSLQLSSYNSPLHF.

The CDR3 DNA reads as TGTGCCAGTAGTATAGATACGAACACTGAAGCTTTCTTT. It translates to CASSIDTNTEAFF. The chain combines TRBV19 with TRBJ1-1; no firm D call. V lost 0 bases and J 1 base, leaving 3 bases between the germline ends. Germline loops: CDR1 LNHDA, CDR2 SQIVND (reference sequence). The CDR3 loop spans 13 amino acids.

CDR3 nucleotides: TGTGCCAGAAACAGGTCCAGCGGGGGGAGCGGCTACACCTTC. Translation gives CARNRSSGGSGYTF. The V and J genes are TRBV5-3 and TRBJ1-2, with a tentative D call TRBD1 (5 bases). TRBV5-3 is identified as an open reading frame with a role that is uncertain. The CDR3 is made up of 14 amino acids. Trimming pared 6 bases from V and 8 bases from J, leaving 20 bases between.

V is TRBV18 and J is TRBJ2-5, with TRBD1 matching 12 bases. V lost 3 bases and J lost 11; bases outside the gene matches: 10. Germline V lookup: CDR1 KGHSH, CDR2 LQKENI. This CDR3 contains 15 residues. CDR3 protein: CASSPPGQGAGEQYF. DNA for the CDR3: TGTGCCAGCTCACCTCCGGGACAGGGGGCGGGGGAGCAGTACTTC. The variable domain in full, with the rest retrieved from reference TRBV18 and TRBJ2-5, is NAGVMQNPRHLVRRRGQEARLRCSPMKGHSHVYWYRQLPEEGLKFMVYLQKENIIDESGMPKERFSAEFPKEGPSILRIQQVVRGDSAAYFCASSPPGQGAGEQYFGPGTRLLVL.

This clone appeared once. The chain carries TRBV7-8 and TRBJ2-7; possible D gene TRBD1, 5 bases. The germline gives CDR1 SGHVS, CDR2 FQNEAQ. V lost 0 bases, J lost 3 bases, and 12 bases lay in between. The CDR3 has 15 residues. CDR3 region: CASSLAGLGLYEQYF. The DNA of the CDR3 is TGTGCCAGCAGCTTAGCGGGGCTGGGGCTCTACGAGCAGTACTTC.

The CDR3 sequence is CASSLAGTSGYTF. DNA of the CDR3: TGTGCCAGCAGCTTGGCGGGGACGAGTGGCTACACCTTC. The chain links TRBV7-2 to TRBJ1-2; D perhaps matches TRBD1 (5 bases). CDR1 and CDR2 (germline): SGHTA, FQGNSA. The ends were cut back, 3 bases at V and 7 bases at J, with 12 bases in the middle. The CDR3 is made up of 13 amino acids.

This chain joins TRBV4-2 and TRBJ2-1; 7 nucleotides match TRBD2. V lost 1 base to trimming and J lost 10 bases; unmatched junction nucleotides: 10. CDR3 length equals 15 residues. The germline CDR1 and CDR2 sequences are LGHNA and YNFKEQ. The chain's CDR3 is CASSQGGGGEREQFF. For the CDR3, the DNA is TGTGCCAGCAGCCAAGGGGGCGGGGGTGAACGGGAGCAGTTCTTC.

The V gene is TRBV6-5, the J gene TRBJ2-3; 7 bases map to TRBD2. J gave up 4 bases and V 6 bases, and 10 bases lay outside the gene matches. This CDR3 has 15 residues. Germline V gene data show CDR1 as MNHEY and CDR2 as SVGAGI. CDR3 bases: TGTGCCAGCAGCCGGGAGTCTAGCGGATCAGATACGCAGTATTTT. As protein: CASSRESSGSDTQYF.

This chain uses TRBV7-3 with TRBJ2-1; the match to TRBD2 covers 8 bases. CDR1 is SGHTA, CDR2 FQGTGA, per germline. The length of the CDR3 is 21 residues. Losses at the gene ends were 1 base for V and 3 bases for J; bases not matched to a gene: 20. CDR3 DNA: TGTGCCAGCAGCTTAAGCTCGACTAGCGTAGAAGCATCCGCTCACTACAATGAGCAGTTCTTC. It specifies CASSLSSTSVEASAHYNEQFF.

This chain joins TRBV9 and TRBJ2-1, with 8 nucleotides matching TRBD1. CDR1 SGDLS and CDR2 YYNGEE come from the germline V gene. The CDR3 has 15 amino acids. Trimming cost V 8 bases and J 8 bases; bases outside gene matches: 15. The CDR3 region has the DNA TGTGCCAGTCAGGGGGCCCACACCCCGGGGGATGAGCAGTTCTTC. Protein: CASQGAHTPGDEQFF.

V usage is TRBV18 and J usage is TRBJ2-5; 7 bases align to TRBD1. With V trimmed by 0 bases and J by 4 bases, 5 bases remained unmatched. Per the germline V gene, CDR1 is KGHSH and CDR2 is LQKENI. The CDR3 sequence is 15 residues long. The chain's CDR3 is CASSPPLGQRETQYF. The CDR3 region has the DNA TGTGCCAGCTCACCACCCTTGGGACAGAGAGAGACCCAGTACTTC.

The chain recombines TRBV19 with TRBJ1-5; 8 nucleotides align to TRBD1. This CDR3 is 14 amino acids long. Germline trimming cut 4 bases from V and 5 bases from J; bases unmatched to any gene: 4. Germline V CDR1 and CDR2: LNHDA, SQIVND (reference sequence). CDR3 DNA sequence: TGTGCCAGTAGTACCAGGGGGCCAGATCAGCCCCAGCATTTT. This gives the protein CASSTRGPDQPQHF. The variable domain in full, with the rest retrieved from reference TRBV19 and TRBJ1-5, is DGGITQSPKYLFRKEGQNVTLSCEQNLNHDAMYWYRQDPGQGLRLIYYSQIVNDFQKGDIAEGYSVSREKKESFPLTVTSAQKNPTAFYLCASSTRGPDQPQHFGDGTRLSIL.

This chain links TRBV7-9 with TRBJ2-4, with 8 bases matching TRBD1. Trimming cost V 0 bases and J 3 bases; bases outside gene matches: 7. The CDR3 extends over 17 amino acids. The V gene's germline CDR1 is SEHNR and CDR2 FQNEAQ (reference sequence). The CDR3 protein is CASSLAPGQGVKNIQYF. The CDR3 DNA sequence: TGTGCCAGCAGCTTAGCTCCTGGACAGGGTGTCAAAAACATTCAGTACTTC. The complete variable domain, with remaining parts taken from reference TRBV7-9 and TRBJ2-4, reads DTGVSQNPRHKITKRGQNVTFRCDPISEHNRLYWYRQTLGQGPEFLTYFQNEAQLEKSRLLSDRFSAERPKGSFSTLEIQRTEQGDSAMYLCASSLAPGQGVKNIQYFGAGTRLSVL.

This clone was observed once. The rearrangement links TRBV15 to TRBJ1-4; 7 nucleotides agree with TRBD1. The CDR3 covers 15 residues. Per the germline V gene, CDR1 is LNHNV and CDR2 is YYDKDF (reference sequence). With 5 bases clipped from V and 1 base from J, the junction kept 4 bases outside the gene matches. The CDR3 nucleotides are TGTGCCACCAGCCCTGACAGGGAAACTAATGAAAAACTGTTTTTT. Residues: CATSPDRETNEKLFF.

The rearrangement joins TRBV19 to TRBJ2-3, with 13 nucleotides matching TRBD2. Germline V lookup: CDR1 LNHDA, CDR2 SQIVND (reference sequence). V shed 9 bases, J shed 3 bases, and the junction held 6 bases outside the gene matches. CDR3 length equals 15 residues. The chain's CDR3 is CASNQLAGGTDTQYF. The DNA for the CDR3 is TGTGCCAGCAATCAACTAGCGGGGGGGACAGATACGCAGTATTTT. The variable domain in full, completed from reference TRBV19 and TRBJ2-3, reads DGGITQSPKYLFRKEGQNVTLSCEQNLNHDAMYWYRQDPGQGLRLIYYSQIVNDFQKGDIAEGYSVSREKKESFPLTVTSAQKNPTAFYLCASNQLAGGTDTQYFGPGTRLTVL.

The chain links TRBV19 to TRBJ2-6; no clear D gene. CDR3 length: 15 residues. Germline CDR1 and CDR2: LNHDA and SQIVND (reference sequence). Trimming took off 5 bases at V and 0 bases at J, with 8 bases between the two ends. CDR3: CASSPAPSGANVLTF. CDR3 coding DNA: TGTGCCAGTAGTCCAGCTCCCTCTGGGGCCAACGTCCTGACTTTC.

The V and J genes are TRBV28 and TRBJ1-2; TRBD1 might be the D (6 bases). The germline V gene has CDR1 MDHEN and CDR2 SYDVKM. Trimming removed 2 bases from V and 2 bases from J, with 9 bases in between. The CDR3 is 14 amino acids. The chain's CDR3 is CASSLGTRNYGYTF. The DNA for the CDR3 is TGTGCCAGCAGTTTAGGGACAAGGAACTATGGCTACACCTTC.

The chain uses TRBV29-1 and TRBJ2-3; D gene uncertain. This CDR3 is built from 13 residues. Germline V lookup: CDR1 SQVTM, CDR2 ANQGSEA. V gave up 3 bases and J gave up 0 bases, with 7 bases separating them. The CDR3 sequence: CSVDVESTDTQYF. The CDR3 DNA reads as TGCAGCGTTGATGTGGAAAGCACAGATACGCAGTATTTT.

V gene TRBV7-6 combines with J gene TRBJ2-5; TRBD2 aligns across 12 bases. Germline CDR1 is SGHVS and CDR2 is FNYEAQ. CDR3 size: 16 residues. The V gene end was trimmed by 5 bases and the J gene end by 5 bases; junction bases not matched to a gene: 9. CDR3 loop: CASSPGLAGNGETQYF. CDR3 bases: TGTGCCAGCAGCCCCGGACTAGCGGGAAATGGGGAGACCCAGTACTTC.

CDR3 protein: CASSLAPLTDTQYF. CDR3 nucleotide sequence: TGTGCCAGCAGCTTAGCCCCACTCACAGATACGCAGTATTTT. The chain has TRBV7-9 and TRBJ2-3; no reliable D call. The ends were cut back, 0 bases at V and 2 bases at J, with 6 bases in the middle. Germline loops: CDR1 SEHNR, CDR2 FQNEAQ (reference sequence). The CDR3 consists of 14 residues. The whole variable domain, remainder taken from reference TRBV7-9 and TRBJ2-3, is DTGVSQNPRHKITKRGQNVTFRCDPISEHNRLYWYRQTLGQGPEFLTYFQNEAQLEKSRLLSDRFSAERPKGSFSTLEIQRTEQGDSAMYLCASSLAPLTDTQYFGPGTRLTVL.

The chain carries TRBV11-2 and TRBJ1-1; D ambiguous. The length of the CDR3 is 14 residues. With 1 base removed from V and 0 bases from J, the gap between germline ends came to 6 bases. CDR1 is SGHAT and CDR2 is FQNNGV in the germline V gene. The CDR3 region is CASSLGWVNTEAFF. CDR3 coding DNA: TGTGCCAGCAGCTTAGGTTGGGTGAACACTGAAGCTTTCTTT.

The genes are TRBV7-8 and TRBJ2-6; unclear D gene. The CDR3 contains 13 residues. CDR1 and CDR2 from the germline V gene are SGHVS and FQNEAQ. V dropped 5 bases and J dropped 4 bases, with 6 bases sitting between them. CDR3 in amino acids: CASSRRGANVLTF. CDR3 nucleotides: TGTGCCAGCAGCCGCCGGGGGGCCAACGTCCTGACTTTC.

The chain joins TRBV9 to TRBJ2-2, with 7 bases lining up with TRBD2. Germline V lookup: CDR1 SGDLS, CDR2 YYNGEE. The CDR3 runs to 17 residues. The ends lost 0 bases at V and 4 bases at J; junction bases unmatched: 9. The CDR3 DNA sequence: TGTGCCAGCAGCGTAGCGACTAGCTTAGTACTCACCGGGGAGCTGTTTTTT. It codes for CASSVATSLVLTGELFF.

This clone has only one observation. This rearrangement joins TRBV5-1 to TRBJ1-2, with D possibly TRBD1 on 5 matching bases. Germline CDR1 and CDR2: SGHRS and YFSETQ. CDR3 length: 14 amino acids. Deletions cut 4 bases from V and 6 bases from J, with 16 bases between. The CDR3 sequence: CASSHAGGTNGYTF. The CDR3 DNA sequence: TGCGCCAGCAGCCACGCGGGGGGGACTAATGGCTACACCTTC.

This clone has just one count. The chain uses TRBV10-3 and TRBJ2-3; the match to TRBD1 covers 7 bases. V shed 11 bases, J shed 0 bases, and the junction held 5 bases outside the gene matches. Germline CDR1 reads ENHRY; CDR2 reads SYGVKD. This CDR3 has 13 residues. The CDR3 DNA is TGTGCCTCCCAGGGACAGAGCACAGATACGCAGTATTTT. Translation gives CASQGQSTDTQYF.

The chain uses TRBV5-1 and TRBJ1-4; D unresolved. CDR1 is SGHRS, CDR2 YFSETQ, per germline. The V end lost 0 bases, the J end lost 7 bases, and 13 bases lay between the germline ends. The CDR3 extends over 15 amino acids. The CDR3, as DNA: TGCGCCAGCAGCTTGGGTTTCTCATGGAGTGAAAAACTGTTTTTT. It is translated as CASSLGFSWSEKLFF.